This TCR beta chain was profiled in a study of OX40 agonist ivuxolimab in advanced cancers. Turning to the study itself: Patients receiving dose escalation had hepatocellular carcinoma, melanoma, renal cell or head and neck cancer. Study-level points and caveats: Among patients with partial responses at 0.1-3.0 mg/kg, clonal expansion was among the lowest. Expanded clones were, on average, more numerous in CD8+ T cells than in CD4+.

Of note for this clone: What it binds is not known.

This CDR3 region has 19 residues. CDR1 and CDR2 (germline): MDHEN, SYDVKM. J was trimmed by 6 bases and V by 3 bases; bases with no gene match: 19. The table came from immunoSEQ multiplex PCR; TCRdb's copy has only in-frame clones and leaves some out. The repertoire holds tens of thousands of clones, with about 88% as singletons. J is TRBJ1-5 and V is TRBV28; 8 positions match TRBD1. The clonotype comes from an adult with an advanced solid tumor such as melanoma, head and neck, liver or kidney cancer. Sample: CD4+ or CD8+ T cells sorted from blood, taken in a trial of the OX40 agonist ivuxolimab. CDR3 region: CASSFPGSRDRGSSQPQHF. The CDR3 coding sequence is TGTGCCAGCAGTTTCCCCGGAAGCCGCGACAGGGGCTCGAGTCAGCCCCAGCATTTT.